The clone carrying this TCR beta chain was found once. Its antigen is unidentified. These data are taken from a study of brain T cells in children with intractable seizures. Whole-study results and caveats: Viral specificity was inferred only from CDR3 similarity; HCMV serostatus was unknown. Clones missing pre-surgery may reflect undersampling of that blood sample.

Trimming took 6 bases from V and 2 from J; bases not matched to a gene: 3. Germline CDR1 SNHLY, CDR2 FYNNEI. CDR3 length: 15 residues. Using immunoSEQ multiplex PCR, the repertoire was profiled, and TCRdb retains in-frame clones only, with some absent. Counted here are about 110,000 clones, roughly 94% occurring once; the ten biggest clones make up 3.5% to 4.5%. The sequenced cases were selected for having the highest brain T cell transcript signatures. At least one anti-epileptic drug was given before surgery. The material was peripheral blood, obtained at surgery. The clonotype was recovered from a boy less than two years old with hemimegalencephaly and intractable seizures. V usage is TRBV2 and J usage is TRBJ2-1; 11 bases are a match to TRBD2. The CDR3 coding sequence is TGTGCCAGCAGACCGACTAGCGGGGCCTACAATGAGCAGTTCTTC. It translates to CASRPTSGAYNEQFF.